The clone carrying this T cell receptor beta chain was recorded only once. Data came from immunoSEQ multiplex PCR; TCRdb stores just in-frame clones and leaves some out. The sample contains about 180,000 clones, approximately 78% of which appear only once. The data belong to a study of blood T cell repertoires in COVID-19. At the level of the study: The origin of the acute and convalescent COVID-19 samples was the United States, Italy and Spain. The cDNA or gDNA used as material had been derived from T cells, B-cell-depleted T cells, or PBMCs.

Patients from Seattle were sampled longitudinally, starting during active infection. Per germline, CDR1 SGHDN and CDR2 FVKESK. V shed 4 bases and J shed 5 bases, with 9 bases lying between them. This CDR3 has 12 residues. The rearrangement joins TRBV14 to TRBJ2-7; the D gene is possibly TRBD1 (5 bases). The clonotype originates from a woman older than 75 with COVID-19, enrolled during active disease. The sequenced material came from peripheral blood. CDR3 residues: CASSPGFDEQYF. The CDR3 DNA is TGTGCCAGCAGCCCAGGGTTTGACGAGCAGTACTTC.